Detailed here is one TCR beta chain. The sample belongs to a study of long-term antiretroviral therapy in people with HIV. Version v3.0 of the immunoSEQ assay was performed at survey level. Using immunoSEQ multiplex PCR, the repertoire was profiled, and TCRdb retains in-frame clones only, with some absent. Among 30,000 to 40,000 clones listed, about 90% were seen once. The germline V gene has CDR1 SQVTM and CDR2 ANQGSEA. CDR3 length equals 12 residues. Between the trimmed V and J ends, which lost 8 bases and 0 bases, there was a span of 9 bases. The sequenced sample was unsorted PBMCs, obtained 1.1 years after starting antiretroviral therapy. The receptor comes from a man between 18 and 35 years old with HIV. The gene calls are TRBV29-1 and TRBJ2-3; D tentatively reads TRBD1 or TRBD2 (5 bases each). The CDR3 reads CSSWDSTDTQYF. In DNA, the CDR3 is TGCAGCTCATGGGACAGCACAGATACGCAGTATTTT.